Listed below are T cell receptor beta chains from one sample, sequenced in a study of vaccination effects on CD4 cells after COVID-19. Antigens of these TCRs are unknown. Sequenced by immunoSEQ multiplex PCR; TCRdb stores in-frame clones only, minus some. The table records fewer than 25,000 clones, 65% to 80% of them present only once. Source: CD4+ T cells from PBMCs cultured with HCoV-NL63 spike peptides, taken after COVID-19 vaccination. All receptors come from a human donor who received a COVID-19 vaccine. The CDR3 runs from the conserved cysteine through the conserved F or W. A D gene is named only where the DNA matches it firmly. Not every row has a clone size; where given, it reads once, few, many or a size class.

j_call: TRBJ2-3; clone_size: .; d_call: TRBD2; v_call: TRBV6-5; cdr3_nt: TGTGCCAGCAGCAATCCGAGACTAGCAATAGATACGCAGTATTTT; cdr3_aa: CASSNPRLAIDTQYF
j_call: TRBJ1-3; clone_size: .; d_call: TRBD1; v_call: TRBV10-2; cdr3_nt: TGCGCCAGCAGTGAGTGGAACAGGGGGTCCCTCTCTGGAAACACCATATATTTT; cdr3_aa: CASSEWNRGSLSGNTIYF
j_call: TRBJ1-6; clone_size: .; d_call: .; v_call: TRBV12-3/TRBV12-4; cdr3_nt: TGTGCCAGCGGGGGGCAGGGTAATTCACCCCTCCACTTT; cdr3_aa: CASGGQGNSPLHF
j_call: TRBJ1-2; clone_size: once; d_call: TRBD1; v_call: TRBV2; cdr3_nt: TGTGCCAGCAGTCGGAGGGGGCTGGGGTATGGCTACACCTTC; cdr3_aa: CASSRRGLGYGYTF
j_call: TRBJ2-3; clone_size: .; d_call: TRBD1; v_call: TRBV5-1; cdr3_nt: TGCGCCAGCAGCCCCCGACAGGGGGCCCCAACAGATACGCAGTATTTT; cdr3_aa: CASSPRQGAPTDTQYF
j_call: TRBJ2-1; clone_size: few; d_call: .; v_call: TRBV7-9; cdr3_nt: TGTGCCAGCAGCTTATCTTGGGGCAATGAGCAGTTCTTC; cdr3_aa: CASSLSWGNEQFF
j_call: TRBJ2-7; clone_size: .; d_call: .; v_call: TRBV10-2; cdr3_nt: TGCGCCAGCAGTGAGTCTAAGGGGACTTCCCACGAGCAGTACTTC; cdr3_aa: CASSESKGTSHEQYF
j_call: TRBJ2-4; clone_size: .; d_call: .; v_call: TRBV10-1; cdr3_nt: TGCGCCAGCAGCTCGGGCCTTAACATTCAGTACTTC; cdr3_aa: CASSSGLNIQYF
j_call: TRBJ2-5; clone_size: .; d_call: .; v_call: TRBV4-1; cdr3_nt: TGCGCCAGCAGCCAGGTATCAGGGACCCAGTACTTC; cdr3_aa: CASSQVSGTQYF
j_call: TRBJ2-3; clone_size: .; d_call: TRBD2; v_call: TRBV3-1/TRBV3-2; cdr3_nt: TGTGCCAGCAGCCCCTCTAGCGGGGGGGCTGGAGATACGCAGTATTTT; cdr3_aa: CASSPSSGGAGDTQYF
j_call: TRBJ2-7; clone_size: .; d_call: TRBD1; v_call: TRBV14; cdr3_nt: TGTGCCAGCAGCCAGCCAACCGGGACAGGAGGCCAGCAGTACTTC; cdr3_aa: CASSQPTGTGGQQYF
j_call: TRBJ2-7; clone_size: .; d_call: TRBD1; v_call: TRBV6-5; cdr3_nt: TGTGCCAGCAGTTACTCGACAGGGTTTGACTACGAGCAGTACTTC; cdr3_aa: CASSYSTGFDYEQYF
j_call: TRBJ1-6; clone_size: .; d_call: .; v_call: TRBV9; cdr3_nt: TGTGCCAGCAGCGTAGGCGAGCGCGCCCCCCTCCACTTT; cdr3_aa: CASSVGERAPLHF
j_call: TRBJ2-7; clone_size: .; d_call: TRBD2; v_call: TRBV3-1/TRBV3-2; cdr3_nt: TGTGCCAGCAGCCAAGAGACTCTAGCGGGAGTCTACGAGCAGTACTTC; cdr3_aa: CASSQETLAGVYEQYF
j_call: TRBJ2-3; clone_size: .; d_call: .; v_call: TRBV12-3/TRBV12-4; cdr3_nt: TGTGCCAGCAGTTTAGGCGCGCAGTATTTT; cdr3_aa: CASSLGAQYF
j_call: TRBJ1-1; clone_size: .; d_call: TRBD1; v_call: TRBV5-1; cdr3_nt: TGCGCCAGCAGCGGCCCGGACAGGGATGGGACTGAAGCTTTCTTT; cdr3_aa: CASSGPDRDGTEAFF
j_call: TRBJ2-3; clone_size: .; d_call: TRBD2; v_call: TRBV10-1; cdr3_nt: TGCGCCAGCAGTGAGGACCTAGCGGGAGGCACAGATACGCAGTATTTT; cdr3_aa: CASSEDLAGGTDTQYF
j_call: TRBJ2-4; clone_size: .; d_call: .; v_call: TRBV12-3/TRBV12-4; cdr3_nt: TGTGCCAGCAGTGACAATGACGACATTCAGTACTTC; cdr3_aa: CASSDNDDIQYF
j_call: TRBJ1-2; clone_size: .; d_call: .; v_call: TRBV4-1; cdr3_nt: TGCGCCAGCAGCCACTTTCTCCCGAGGGAGGGGGTAGGCTACACCTTC; cdr3_aa: CASSHFLPREGVGYTF
j_call: TRBJ1-5; clone_size: medium-sized; d_call: .; v_call: TRBV4-1; cdr3_nt: TGCGCCAGCAGCCAAGCAGGGGATCAGCCCCAGCATTTT; cdr3_aa: CASSQAGDQPQHF
j_call: TRBJ2-1; clone_size: .; d_call: .; v_call: TRBV27; cdr3_nt: TGTGCCAGCACCTGGACGGGTTCTAAAATCTCCTACAATGAGCAGTTCTTC; cdr3_aa: CASTWTGSKISYNEQFF
j_call: TRBJ2-1; clone_size: .; d_call: .; v_call: TRBV27; cdr3_nt: TGTGCCAGCAGTAGAGGGATAGGGGTTTCTAGCTCCTACAATGAGCAGTTCTTC; cdr3_aa: CASSRGIGVSSSYNEQFF
j_call: TRBJ2-3; clone_size: .; d_call: TRBD2; v_call: TRBV19; cdr3_nt: TGTGCCAGTAGTCCGGCTAGCGGGGGGGGATATACGCAGTATTTT; cdr3_aa: CASSPASGGGYTQYF
j_call: TRBJ2-7; clone_size: once; d_call: TRBD1; v_call: TRBV5-1; cdr3_nt: TGCGCCAGCAGCCTGGGGGGACAGGGAAATTACGAGCAGTACTTC; cdr3_aa: CASSLGGQGNYEQYF
j_call: TRBJ2-3; clone_size: .; d_call: .; v_call: TRBV11-3; cdr3_nt: TGTGCCAGCAGCTTTGGGGGAATCACAGATACGCAGTATTTT; cdr3_aa: CASSFGGITDTQYF
j_call: TRBJ2-3; clone_size: .; d_call: .; v_call: TRBV5-4; cdr3_nt: TGTGCCAGCAGCTTGGAAAGAAGGACAGATACGCAGTATTTT; cdr3_aa: CASSLERRTDTQYF
j_call: TRBJ2-5; clone_size: few; d_call: .; v_call: TRBV4-1; cdr3_nt: TGCGCCAGCAGCCAAGACGGCAGTGCGGGATGGGATACCCAGTACTTC; cdr3_aa: CASSQDGSAGWDTQYF
j_call: TRBJ2-5; clone_size: .; d_call: .; v_call: TRBV2; cdr3_nt: TGTGCCAGCAGTACAGAGACCCAGTACTTC; cdr3_aa: CASSTETQYF
j_call: TRBJ2-7; clone_size: .; d_call: .; v_call: TRBV3-1/TRBV3-2; cdr3_nt: TGTGCCAGCAGCCAGGCTAGGGCCGAGCAGTACTTC; cdr3_aa: CASSQARAEQYF
j_call: TRBJ2-6; clone_size: .; d_call: .; v_call: TRBV30; cdr3_nt: TGTGCCTGGAGGTCCGTCTCTGGGGCCAACGTCCTGACTTTC; cdr3_aa: CAWRSVSGANVLTF
j_call: TRBJ2-1; clone_size: medium-sized; d_call: .; v_call: TRBV7-7; cdr3_nt: TGTGCCAGCAGCTCGGGACGGACAATAGCCTACAATGAGCAGTTCTTC; cdr3_aa: CASSSGRTIAYNEQFF
j_call: TRBJ1-6; clone_size: few; d_call: .; v_call: TRBV18; cdr3_nt: TGTGCCAGCTCTCTCACAGGATCTAATTCACCCCTCCACTTT; cdr3_aa: CASSLTGSNSPLHF
j_call: TRBJ2-2; clone_size: .; d_call: TRBD1; v_call: TRBV10-3; cdr3_nt: TGTGCCATCAGTGCCGGACAGGGGGGTACCGGGGAGCTGTTTTTT; cdr3_aa: CAISAGQGGTGELFF
j_call: TRBJ1-1; clone_size: .; d_call: .; v_call: TRBV6-6; cdr3_nt: TGTGCCAGCAGTTACTCCAGGGGGAACACTGAAGCTTTCTTT; cdr3_aa: CASSYSRGNTEAFF
j_call: TRBJ1-1; clone_size: .; d_call: .; v_call: TRBV18; cdr3_nt: TGTGCCAGCTCACCACCCGGGTCTCCTGAAGCTTTCTTT; cdr3_aa: CASSPPGSPEAFF
j_call: TRBJ2-5; clone_size: .; d_call: .; v_call: TRBV5-1; cdr3_nt: TGCGCCAGCAGCTACACGGGCCTCGCCGAGTCGACCCAGTACTTC; cdr3_aa: CASSYTGLAESTQYF
j_call: TRBJ1-5; clone_size: .; d_call: .; v_call: TRBV6-5; cdr3_nt: TGTGCCAGCAGTCACGAGGGGGTAAGCAATCAGCCCCAGCATTTT; cdr3_aa: CASSHEGVSNQPQHF
j_call: TRBJ2-3; clone_size: once; d_call: TRBD2; v_call: TRBV4-2; cdr3_nt: TGTGCCAGCAGCCAAGATCGCGGGAGGCGGGCAGATACGCAGTATTTT; cdr3_aa: CASSQDRGRRADTQYF
j_call: TRBJ2-7; clone_size: .; d_call: .; v_call: TRBV7-9; cdr3_nt: TGTGCCAGCAGCTTGGTCCACTACGAGCAGTACTTC; cdr3_aa: CASSLVHYEQYF
j_call: TRBJ2-5; clone_size: .; d_call: TRBD1; v_call: TRBV5-6; cdr3_nt: TGTGCCAGCAGCCCGACTTTAAGGGGGCTTAGAGAGACCCAGTACTTC; cdr3_aa: CASSPTLRGLRETQYF
j_call: TRBJ2-3; clone_size: .; d_call: TRBD2; v_call: TRBV13; cdr3_nt: TGTGCCAGCAGCCCGGGACTAGCGGGAGGGGGAGATACGCAGTATTTT; cdr3_aa: CASSPGLAGGGDTQYF
j_call: TRBJ2-3; clone_size: .; d_call: TRBD2; v_call: TRBV5-1; cdr3_nt: TGCGCCAGCAGCTCAGGACTAGCGGGAGGGCTGGGCACAGATACGCAGTATTTT; cdr3_aa: CASSSGLAGGLGTDTQYF
j_call: TRBJ1-1; clone_size: .; d_call: .; v_call: TRBV19; cdr3_nt: TGTGCCAGTAGTATTAGTATCGTCACTGAAGCTTTCTTT; cdr3_aa: CASSISIVTEAFF
j_call: TRBJ1-4; clone_size: .; d_call: .; v_call: TRBV12-3/TRBV12-4; cdr3_nt: TGTGCCAGCAGTTTACGTGAAAAACTGTTTTTT; cdr3_aa: CASSLREKLFF
j_call: TRBJ1-1; clone_size: .; d_call: .; v_call: TRBV2; cdr3_nt: TGTGCCAGCAGTGAAGACACCGAAGCTTTCTTT; cdr3_aa: CASSEDTEAFF
j_call: TRBJ1-5; clone_size: .; d_call: .; v_call: TRBV5-1; cdr3_nt: TGCGCCAGCAGCTCCGGGATCAATCAGCCCCAGCATTTT; cdr3_aa: CASSSGINQPQHF
j_call: TRBJ2-1; clone_size: .; d_call: .; v_call: TRBV24-1; cdr3_nt: TGTGCCACCAGTGATAGGAATCTCGATGAGCAGTTCTTC; cdr3_aa: CATSDRNLDEQFF
j_call: TRBJ1-1; clone_size: .; d_call: TRBD1; v_call: TRBV7-9; cdr3_nt: TGTGCCAGCAGCTCCCAGGGGGGGTTAACTGAAGCTTTCTTT; cdr3_aa: CASSSQGGLTEAFF
j_call: TRBJ2-7; clone_size: .; d_call: TRBD2; v_call: TRBV19; cdr3_nt: TGTGCCAGTAGTATTGGGACTAGCGGGGCCCTCTACGAGCAGTACTTC; cdr3_aa: CASSIGTSGALYEQYF
j_call: TRBJ2-7; clone_size: .; d_call: .; v_call: TRBV5-1; cdr3_nt: TGCGCCAGCAGCTTGGGGAGACGGAGCTGGGACGAGCAGTACTTC; cdr3_aa: CASSLGRRSWDEQYF